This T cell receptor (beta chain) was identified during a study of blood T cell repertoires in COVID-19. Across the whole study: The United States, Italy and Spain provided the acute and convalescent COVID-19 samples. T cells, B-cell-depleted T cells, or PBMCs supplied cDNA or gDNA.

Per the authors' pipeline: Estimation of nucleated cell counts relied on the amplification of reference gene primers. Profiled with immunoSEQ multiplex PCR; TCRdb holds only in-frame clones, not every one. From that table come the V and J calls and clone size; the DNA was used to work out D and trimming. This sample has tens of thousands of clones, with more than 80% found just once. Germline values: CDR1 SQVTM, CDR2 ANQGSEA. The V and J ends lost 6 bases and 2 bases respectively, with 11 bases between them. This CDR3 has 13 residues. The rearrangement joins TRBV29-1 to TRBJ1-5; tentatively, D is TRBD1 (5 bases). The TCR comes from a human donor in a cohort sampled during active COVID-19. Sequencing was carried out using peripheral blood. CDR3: CSVGWGGNQPQHF. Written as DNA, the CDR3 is TGCAGCGTCGGGTGGGGGGGCAATCAGCCCCAGCATTTT.